A single sample is the source of the 29 T cell receptor beta chains below, sequenced in a study of OX40 agonist ivuxolimab in advanced cancers. The protocol used for the library was the immunoSEQ multiplex PCR assay. Not all clones reach the TCRdb copy of this immuneACCESS table, which keeps in-frame sequences only. Checked studies attribute under half of the gap to unresolved V genes and leave the rest unexplained. The sample data list approximately 99,000 clones, and approximately 94% of these were observed just once. The top ten clones comprise roughly 0.17% of the sample. The material was CD4+ or CD8+ T cells sorted from blood, obtained in a trial of the OX40 agonist ivuxolimab. These receptors came from an adult with an advanced solid tumor such as melanoma, head and neck, liver or kidney cancer.

The chain recombines TRBV6-6 with TRBJ1-5; D is possibly TRBD1 (5 bases). Germline lookup yields CDR1 MNHNY and CDR2 SVGAGI (reference sequence). The CDR3 is made up of 14 amino acids. V lost 8 bases and J lost 0, with 11 bases in between. CDR3 sequence (DNA): TGTGCCAGCTGTCGGGACTATAGCAATCAGCCCCAGCATTTT. It is translated as CASCRDYSNQPQHF.

The chain joins TRBV28 to TRBJ1-2; D gene uncertain. V lost 6 bases and J lost 5, with 13 bases in between. The CDR3 has 13 residues. Per the germline V gene, CDR1 is MDHEN and CDR2 is SYDVKM. CDR3 sequence (DNA): TGTGCCAGCAGAGTAAATTCCGGTTATGGCTACACCTTC. Amino acid sequence: CASRVNSGYGYTF.

This clone was counted a single time. The chain couples TRBV14 to TRBJ2-1, with 7 positions matching TRBD1. The V segment lost 4 bases and the J segment 7 bases; nucleotides outside the gene matches: 22. The length of the CDR3 is 19 residues. Germline-derived CDR1 and CDR2 are SGHDN and FVKESK. The CDR3 DNA sequence: TGTGCCAGCAGCCCAAGCCCTAAGGGTACAGGGGCCCCCTCTAATGAGCAGTTCTTC. This codes for CASSPSPKGTGAPSNEQFF.

The chain is built from TRBV10-3 and TRBJ1-5; 7 nucleotides agree with TRBD1. Germline values: CDR1 ENHRY, CDR2 SYGVKD. The V and J ends lost 6 bases and 4 bases, in that order; junction bases with no gene match: 3. The CDR3 contains 13 residues. The CDR3 DNA follows: TGTGCCATCAGAGAGGGACAGAATCAGCCCCAGCATTTT. It translates to CAIREGQNQPQHF.

A few counts support this clone. This chain links TRBV7-2 with TRBJ1-3, with no clear D. V shed 6 bases and J shed 0 bases, with 6 bases lying between them. The germline gives CDR1 SGHTA, CDR2 FQGNSA. The CDR3 is 13 amino acids. CDR3 DNA sequence: TGTGCCAGCAGTTTAATCTCTGGAAACACCATATATTTT. This gives the protein CASSLISGNTIYF.

The chain links TRBV2 to TRBJ1-1; TRBD1 matches at 8 bases. This CDR3 contains 13 residues. V was clipped by 7 bases and J by 7 bases; unmatched bases: 8. CDR1 and CDR2 (germline): SNHLY, FYNNEI. The CDR3 spells CASTQDRAIEAFF. In nucleotides, the CDR3 is TGTGCCAGCACCCAGGACAGGGCGATTGAAGCTTTCTTT.

A note on this clone: A read error may account for a junction end that differs from germline. The rearrangement links TRBV7-3 to TRBJ2-3; D unclear. From germline, CDR1 is SGHTA and CDR2 FQGTGA. This CDR3 spans 14 amino acids. The CDR3 reads CTSSPGPSPDTQYF. CDR3 nucleotide sequence: TGTACCAGCAGCCCTGGGCCTTCCCCCGATACGCAGTATTTT.

This clone was observed once. The chain links TRBV7-2 to TRBJ2-2, with 7 bases identical to TRBD2. V was clipped by 3 bases and J by 6 bases; unmatched bases: 7. This CDR3 comprises 15 residues. Germline V CDR1 and CDR2: SGHTA, FQGNSA. The CDR3 spells CASSLRRERAGELFF. The CDR3 DNA reads as TGTGCCAGCAGCTTGAGGCGGGAGAGGGCCGGGGAGCTGTTTTTT.

The chain joins TRBV21-1 to TRBJ2-3; the table gives TRBD1 as D, unverified against the DNA. TRBV21-1 constitutes a pseudogene. The CDR3 loop spans 16 amino acids. The CDR3 DNA follows: TGTGCCAGCAGCAAAGCCGGGACAGGGAACCCAGATACGCAGTATTTT. This encodes CASSKAGTGNPDTQYF.

The V gene is TRBV7-2, the J gene TRBJ2-7; 12 bases are a match to TRBD2. The germline gives CDR1 SGHTA, CDR2 FQGNSA. V gave up 5 bases and J gave up 5 bases; unmatched junction bases: 7. This CDR3 spans 15 amino acids. Here the CDR3 reads CASSPSGGALHEQYF. CDR3 DNA: TGTGCCAGCAGCCCTAGCGGGGGGGCACTTCACGAGCAGTACTTC.

The chain recombines TRBV5-5 with TRBJ1-3; D may be TRBD1 (5 bases). Germline V CDR1 and CDR2: SGHKS, YYEKEE (reference sequence). The CDR3 contains 15 residues. With 0 bases removed from V and 0 bases from J, the gap between germline ends came to 7 bases. Here the CDR3 DNA reads TGTGCCAGCAGCTTGGAGGGGTACTCTGGAAACACCATATATTTT. Translating it yields CASSLEGYSGNTIYF. Drawing the rest from reference TRBV5-5 and TRBJ1-3, the complete variable domain is DAGVTQSPTHLIKTRGQQVTLRCSPISGHKSVSWYQQVLGQGPQFIFQYYEKEERGRGNFPDRFSARQFPNYSSELNVNALLLGDSALYLCASSLEGYSGNTIYFGEGSWLTVV.

This chain links TRBV7-9 with TRBJ1-1; D unclear. This CDR3 has 11 residues. V gave up 4 bases and J gave up 5 bases, with 5 bases separating them. In germline, CDR1 is SEHNR, CDR2 FQNEAQ (reference sequence). In DNA, the CDR3 is TGTGCCAGCAGCTCTATGACTGAAGCTTTCTTT. Its translation is CASSSMTEAFF. Together with reference TRBV7-9 and TRBJ1-1, the CDR3 gives the full variable domain: DTGVSQNPRHKITKRGQNVTFRCDPISEHNRLYWYRQTLGQGPEFLTYFQNEAQLEKSRLLSDRFSAERPKGSFSTLEIQRTEQGDSAMYLCASSSMTEAFFGQGTRLTVV.

This chain joins TRBV5-4 and TRBJ2-7; D remains unclear. The germline CDR1 and CDR2 sequences are SGHNT and YYREEE (reference sequence). The CDR3 length is 12 residues. Trimming stripped 1 base from V and 6 bases from J, with 8 bases between. CDR3 protein: CASSLSGLEQYF. CDR3 coding DNA: TGTGCCAGCAGCTTGTCCGGGCTCGAGCAGTACTTC.

The chain has TRBV7-2 and TRBJ1-2; weak D call: TRBD1 (6 bases). Trimming took off 4 bases at V and 4 bases at J, with 19 bases between the two ends. The germline V gene has CDR1 SGHTA and CDR2 FQGNSA. CDR3 size: 16 residues. As DNA, the CDR3 is TGTGCCAGCAGCTCCCAAGGACAGAGCTTAGGCTATGGCTACACCTTC. Translated: CASSSQGQSLGYGYTF.

This clone was seen only once. This rearrangement joins TRBV19 to TRBJ2-2; 9 bases agree with TRBD1. The CDR3 covers 15 residues. Germline CDR1 reads LNHDA; CDR2 reads SQIVND (reference sequence). With V trimmed by 6 bases and J by 7 bases, 9 bases remained unmatched. The CDR3 DNA reads TGTGCCAGTAGCCTTATACAGGGGGCGGGCGGGGAGCTGTTTTTT. Protein: CASSLIQGAGGELFF.

The chain joins TRBV6-1 to TRBJ1-5, with unresolved D. Trimming stripped 2 bases from V and 2 bases from J, with 10 bases between. Germline V gene lookup returns CDR1 MNHNS and CDR2 SASEGT. The CDR3 contains 15 residues. CDR3 protein: CASSESGGGNQPQHF. The CDR3 coding sequence is TGTGCCAGCAGTGAAAGCGGTGGGGGCAATCAGCCCCAGCATTTT.

This rearrangement joins TRBV19 to TRBJ2-7, with TRBD2 as a possible D gene (5 bases). This CDR3 comprises 18 residues. Per the germline V gene, CDR1 is LNHDA and CDR2 is SQIVND (reference sequence). Trimming shortened V by 4 bases and J by 4 bases, and 26 bases separated the two germline ends. DNA for the CDR3: TGTGCCAGTAGTACCGATAACTGGGTTGGAGGCAGATTTTACGAGCAGTACTTC. Encoded protein: CASSTDNWVGGRFYEQYF.

This chain links TRBV19 with TRBJ2-5; TRBD1 matches at 7 bases. The CDR3 consists of 15 residues. Germline V gene data show CDR1 as LNHDA and CDR2 as SQIVND (reference sequence). V lost 2 bases, J lost 5 bases, and 8 bases stayed unmatched. In nucleotides, the CDR3 is TGTGCCAGTAGTATAAATAGGGGGCGTCTGGAGACCCAGTACTTC. This sequence encodes CASSINRGRLETQYF.

The chain employs TRBV19 and TRBJ1-6; TRBD1 is a possible D gene (5 bases). The CDR3 loop spans 17 amino acids. Trimming took 6 bases from V and 0 from J, leaving 15 bases between them. CDR1 is LNHDA, CDR2 SQIVND, per germline (reference sequence). The CDR3 DNA reads as TGTGCCAGTAGAATCAAGGGACCCCTCTCCTATAATTCACCCCTCCACTTT. Protein: CASRIKGPLSYNSPLHF.

The chain links TRBV10-3 to TRBJ1-5; D gene uncertain. CDR1 ENHRY and CDR2 SYGVKD come from the germline V gene. V dropped 2 bases and J dropped 3 bases, with 11 bases sitting between them. The CDR3 is made up of 15 amino acids. The CDR3 protein is CAISEKGRTNQPQHF. Written as DNA, the CDR3 is TGTGCCATCAGTGAGAAGGGCCGAACCAATCAGCCCCAGCATTTT.

The rearrangement joins TRBV4-1 to TRBJ2-5, with a tentative D call TRBD2 (6 bases). Trimming pared 4 bases from V and 2 bases from J, leaving 14 bases between. CDR1 MGHRA and CDR2 YSYEKL come from the germline V gene. This CDR3 contains 15 residues. The CDR3 bases are TGCGCCAGCAGCCCCCCCGAGGGGAGGCAAGAGACCCAGTACTTC. Protein: CASSPPEGRQETQYF.

V usage is TRBV20-1 and J usage is TRBJ2-1, with D unclear. Germline CDR1 is DFQATT and CDR2 is SNEGSKA (reference sequence). V was trimmed by 7 bases and J by 6 bases, leaving 10 bases between them. The CDR3 spans 11 residues. The CDR3 spells CSGVIRNEQFF. The CDR3 DNA follows: TGCAGTGGGGTGATACGCAATGAGCAGTTCTTC.

The chain couples TRBV19 to TRBJ1-5, with D unclear. Germline V gene lookup returns CDR1 LNHDA and CDR2 SQIVND (reference sequence). This CDR3 comprises 17 residues. V lost 3 bases and J 0 bases, leaving 15 bases between the germline ends. Here the CDR3 reads CASSIFISQLSNQPQHF. CDR3 sequence (DNA): TGTGCCAGTAGTATTTTTATATCCCAGCTTAGCAATCAGCCCCAGCATTTT. The entire variable domain, with the rest obtained from reference TRBV19 and TRBJ1-5, is as follows: DGGITQSPKYLFRKEGQNVTLSCEQNLNHDAMYWYRQDPGQGLRLIYYSQIVNDFQKGDIAEGYSVSREKKESFPLTVTSAQKNPTAFYLCASSIFISQLSNQPQHFGDGTRLSIL.

V gene TRBV30 combines with J gene TRBJ1-1, with D tentatively TRBD1 (6 bases). V was trimmed by 4 bases and J by 2 bases, leaving 14 bases between them. The CDR3 sequence is 14 residues long. Germline V gene data show CDR1 as GTSNPN and CDR2 as SVGIG (reference sequence). For the CDR3, the DNA is TGTGCCTGGACCAGGACAGACCCTAACACTGAAGCTTTCTTT. It codes for CAWTRTDPNTEAFF.

The chain uses TRBV5-5 and TRBJ2-7; D might be TRBD1 (5 bases). The V end was cut by 10 bases, the J end by 3 bases, with 14 bases between. This CDR3 has 12 residues. Germline lookup yields CDR1 SGHKS and CDR2 YYEKEE (reference sequence). The CDR3: CAGWGAGYEQYF. The CDR3 nucleotides read TGTGCCGGTTGGGGCGCAGGCTACGAGCAGTACTTC.

J is TRBJ1-2 and V is TRBV7-2; 10 positions agree with TRBD1. V dropped 5 bases and J dropped 3; count of bases not matched to a gene: 9. Germline V CDR1 and CDR2: SGHTA, FQGNSA. CDR3 length equals 16 residues. This CDR3 is CASSPTGGWQDYGYTF. For the CDR3, the DNA is TGTGCCAGCAGCCCGACAGGGGGCTGGCAGGACTATGGCTACACCTTC.

This clone is a singleton in its sample. The V call is TRBV18, the J call TRBJ1-1; D gene unclear. The V and J ends lost 2 bases and 7 bases respectively, with 8 bases between them. CDR1 KGHSH and CDR2 LQKENI come from the germline V gene. The CDR3 has 12 residues. This chain's CDR3 is CASSPVAGEAFF. In DNA form, the CDR3 reads TGTGCCAGCTCACCAGTCGCGGGTGAAGCTTTCTTT.

J is TRBJ2-5 and V is TRBV29-1; 7 bases fit TRBD2. Trimming took 3 bases from V and 5 from J; bases not matched to a gene: 3. The CDR3 consists of 12 residues. CDR1 and CDR2 from the germline V gene are SQVTM and ANQGSEA. The CDR3 nucleotides are TGCAGCGTTGATAACGGGGGGGAGACCCAGTACTTC. Translation: CSVDNGGETQYF.

The rearrangement joins TRBV7-7 to TRBJ2-6; 9 bases align to TRBD1. CDR1 is SSHAT and CDR2 is FNYEAQ in the germline V gene (reference sequence). The CDR3 covers 17 residues. With 6 bases clipped from V and 0 bases from J, the junction kept 6 bases outside the gene matches. The CDR3 sequence: CASSPGQGLSGANVLTF. The CDR3 nucleotides read TGTGCCAGCAGTCCGGGACAGGGCCTCTCTGGGGCCAACGTCCTGACTTTC.